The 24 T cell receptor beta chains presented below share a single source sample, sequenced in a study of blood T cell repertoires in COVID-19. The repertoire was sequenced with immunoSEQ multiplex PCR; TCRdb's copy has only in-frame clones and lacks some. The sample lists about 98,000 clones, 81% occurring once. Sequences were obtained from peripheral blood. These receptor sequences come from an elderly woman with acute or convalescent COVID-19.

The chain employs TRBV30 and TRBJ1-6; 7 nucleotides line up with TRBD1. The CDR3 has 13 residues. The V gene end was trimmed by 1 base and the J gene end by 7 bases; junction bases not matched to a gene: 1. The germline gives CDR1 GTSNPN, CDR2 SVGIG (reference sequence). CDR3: CAWSEGQNSPLHF. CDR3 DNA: TGTGCCTGGAGTGAGGGACAGAATTCACCCCTCCACTTT.

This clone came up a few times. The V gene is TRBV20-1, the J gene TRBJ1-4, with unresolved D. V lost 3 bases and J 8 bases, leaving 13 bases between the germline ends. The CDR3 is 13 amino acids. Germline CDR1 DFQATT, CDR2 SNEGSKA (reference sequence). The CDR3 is CSASSRGGEKLFF. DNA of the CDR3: TGCAGTGCTAGTTCGCGGGGTGGGGAAAAACTGTTTTTT.

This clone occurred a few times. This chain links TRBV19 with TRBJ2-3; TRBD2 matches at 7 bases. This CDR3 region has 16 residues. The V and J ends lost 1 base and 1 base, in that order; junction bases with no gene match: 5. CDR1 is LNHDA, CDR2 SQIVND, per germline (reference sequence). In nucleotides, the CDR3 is TGTGCCAGTAGTATAGGCGGCCTAGCGGGCACAGATACGCAGTATTTT. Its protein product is CASSIGGLAGTDTQYF.

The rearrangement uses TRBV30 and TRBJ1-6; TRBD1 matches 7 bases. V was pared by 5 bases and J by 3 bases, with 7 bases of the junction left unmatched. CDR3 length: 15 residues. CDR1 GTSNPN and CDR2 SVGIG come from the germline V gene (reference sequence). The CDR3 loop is CAWEVTGDYNSPLHF. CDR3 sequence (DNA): TGTGCCTGGGAAGTCACAGGGGACTATAATTCACCCCTCCACTTT.

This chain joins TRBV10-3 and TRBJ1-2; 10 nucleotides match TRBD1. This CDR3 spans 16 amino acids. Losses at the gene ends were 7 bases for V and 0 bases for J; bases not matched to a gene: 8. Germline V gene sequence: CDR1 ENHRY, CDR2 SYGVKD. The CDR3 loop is CAITMGQGTSNYGYTF. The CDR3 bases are TGTGCCATCACCATGGGACAGGGGACTTCTAACTATGGCTACACCTTC.

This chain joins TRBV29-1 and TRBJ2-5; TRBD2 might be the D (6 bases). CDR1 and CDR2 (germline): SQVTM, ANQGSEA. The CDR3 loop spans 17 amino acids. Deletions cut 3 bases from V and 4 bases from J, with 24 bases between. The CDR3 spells CSVDGGVVGSVGETQYF. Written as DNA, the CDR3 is TGCAGCGTTGACGGAGGGGTGGTAGGGTCGGTGGGAGAGACCCAGTACTTC.

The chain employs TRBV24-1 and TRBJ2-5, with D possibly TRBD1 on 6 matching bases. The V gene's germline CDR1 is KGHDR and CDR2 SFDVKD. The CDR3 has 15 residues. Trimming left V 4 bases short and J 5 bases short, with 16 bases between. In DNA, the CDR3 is TGTGCCACCAGTGACCCGGGACAAGCTTGGGAGACCCAGTACTTC. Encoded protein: CATSDPGQAWETQYF.

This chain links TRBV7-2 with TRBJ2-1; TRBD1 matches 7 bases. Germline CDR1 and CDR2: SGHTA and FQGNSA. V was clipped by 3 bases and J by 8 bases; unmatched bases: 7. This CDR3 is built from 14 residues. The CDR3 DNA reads TGTGCCAGCAGCTTCGGGGACAGTCGGTATGAGCAGTTCTTC. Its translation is CASSFGDSRYEQFF.

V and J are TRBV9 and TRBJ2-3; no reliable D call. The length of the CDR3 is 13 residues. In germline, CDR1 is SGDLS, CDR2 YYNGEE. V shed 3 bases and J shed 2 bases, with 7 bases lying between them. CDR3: CASSGTFTDTQYF. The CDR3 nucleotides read TGTGCCAGCAGCGGAACTTTCACAGATACGCAGTATTTT.

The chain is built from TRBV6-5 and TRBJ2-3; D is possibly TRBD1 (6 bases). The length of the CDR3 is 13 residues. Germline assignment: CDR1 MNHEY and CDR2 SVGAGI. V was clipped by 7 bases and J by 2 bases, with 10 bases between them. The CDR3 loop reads CASKDRITDTQYF. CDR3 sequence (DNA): TGTGCCAGCAAAGACAGGATCACAGATACGCAGTATTTT.

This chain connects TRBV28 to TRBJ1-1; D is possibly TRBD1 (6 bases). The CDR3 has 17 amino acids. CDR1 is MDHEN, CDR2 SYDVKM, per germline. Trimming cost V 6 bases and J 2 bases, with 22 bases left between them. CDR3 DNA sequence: TGTGCCAGCAGCAATGTCGGCCCCGGGACATTAAACACTGAAGCTTTCTTT. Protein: CASSNVGPGTLNTEAFF. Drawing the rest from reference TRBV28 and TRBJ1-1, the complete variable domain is DVKVTQSSRYLVKRTGEKVFLECVQDMDHENMFWYRQDPGLGLRLIYFSYDVKMKEKGDIPEGYSVSREKKERFSLILESASTNQTSMYLCASSNVGPGTLNTEAFFGQGTRLTVV.

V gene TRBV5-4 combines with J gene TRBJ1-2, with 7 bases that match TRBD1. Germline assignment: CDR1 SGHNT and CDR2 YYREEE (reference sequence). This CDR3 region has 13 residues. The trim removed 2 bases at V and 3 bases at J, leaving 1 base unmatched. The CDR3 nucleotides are TGTGCCAGCAGCTTTACAGGGGACTATGGCTACACCTTC. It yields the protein CASSFTGDYGYTF.

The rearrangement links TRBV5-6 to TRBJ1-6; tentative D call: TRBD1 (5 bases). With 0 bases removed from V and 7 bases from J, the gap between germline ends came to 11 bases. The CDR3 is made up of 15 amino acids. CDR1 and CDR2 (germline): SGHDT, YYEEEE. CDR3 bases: TGTGCCAGCAGCTTGGAGGTCAGACAGAATTCACCCCTCCACTTT. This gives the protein CASSLEVRQNSPLHF.

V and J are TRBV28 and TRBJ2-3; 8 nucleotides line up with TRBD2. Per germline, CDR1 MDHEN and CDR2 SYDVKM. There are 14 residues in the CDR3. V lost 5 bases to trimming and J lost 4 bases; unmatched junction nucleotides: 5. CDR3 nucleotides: TGTGCCAGCAGTATAGCGGGGAGATCAGATACGCAGTATTTT. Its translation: CASSIAGRSDTQYF.

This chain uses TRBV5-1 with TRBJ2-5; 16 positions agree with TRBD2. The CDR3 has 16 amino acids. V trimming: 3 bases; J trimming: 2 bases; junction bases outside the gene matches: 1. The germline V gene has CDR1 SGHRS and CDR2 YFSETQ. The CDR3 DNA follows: TGCGCCAGCAGCTCGGGACTAGCGGGGGGGCAAGAGACCCAGTACTTC. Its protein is CASSSGLAGGQETQYF.

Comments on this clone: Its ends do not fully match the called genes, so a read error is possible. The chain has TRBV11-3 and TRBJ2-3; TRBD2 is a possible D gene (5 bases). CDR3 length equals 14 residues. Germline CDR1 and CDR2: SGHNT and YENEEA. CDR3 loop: CASSLGPSTNTQYF. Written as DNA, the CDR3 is TGTGCCAGCAGCTTAGGGCCTAGCACAAATACGCAGTATTTT.

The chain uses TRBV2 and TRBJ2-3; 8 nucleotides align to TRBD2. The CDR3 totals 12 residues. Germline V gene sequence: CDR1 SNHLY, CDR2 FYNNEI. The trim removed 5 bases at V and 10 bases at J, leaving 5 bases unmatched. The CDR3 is CASSSGGIAQYF. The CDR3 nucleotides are TGTGCCAGCAGTTCGGGGGGGATAGCGCAGTATTTT.

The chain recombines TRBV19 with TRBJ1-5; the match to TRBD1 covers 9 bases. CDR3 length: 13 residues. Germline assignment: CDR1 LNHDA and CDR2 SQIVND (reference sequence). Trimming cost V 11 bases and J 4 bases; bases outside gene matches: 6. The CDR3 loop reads CAAAGTGNQPQHF. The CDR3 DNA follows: TGTGCCGCCGCCGGGACAGGGAATCAGCCCCAGCATTTT.

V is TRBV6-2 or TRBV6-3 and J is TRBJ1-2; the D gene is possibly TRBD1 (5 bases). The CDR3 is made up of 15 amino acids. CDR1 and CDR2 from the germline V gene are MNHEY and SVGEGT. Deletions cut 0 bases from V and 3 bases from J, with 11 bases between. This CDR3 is CASSYSRQFDYGYTF. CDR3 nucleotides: TGTGCCAGCAGTTACTCGCGACAGTTCGACTATGGCTACACCTTC.

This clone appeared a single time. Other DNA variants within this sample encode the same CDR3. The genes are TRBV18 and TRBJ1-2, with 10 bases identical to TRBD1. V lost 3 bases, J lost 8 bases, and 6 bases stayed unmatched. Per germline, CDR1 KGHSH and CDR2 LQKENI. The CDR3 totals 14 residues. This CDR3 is CASSPFGQGEGYTF. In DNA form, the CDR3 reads TGTGCCAGCTCACCCTTCGGACAGGGGGAAGGCTACACCTTC.

The CDR3 sequence is CASSHDFFRDTRNTGELFF. The CDR3 bases are TGTGCCAGCAGCCACGATTTTTTTCGGGACACTAGGAACACCGGGGAGCTGTTTTTT. The chain couples TRBV3-1 (or the pseudogene TRBV3-2) to TRBJ2-2; D perhaps matches TRBD1 (6 bases). The CDR3 is 19 residues long. Germline CDR1 is LGHDT and CDR2 is YNNKEL (reference sequence). V was cut by 3 bases and J by 1 base, with 21 bases left in between.

The CDR3 region is CASSSPDRGPNSPLHF. In DNA, the CDR3 is TGTGCCAGCAGCTCCCCCGACAGGGGGCCGAATTCACCCCTCCACTTT. The chain recombines TRBV11-2 with TRBJ1-6, with TRBD1 matching 10 bases. Trimming took 4 bases from V and 7 from J; bases not matched to a gene: 7. This CDR3 contains 16 residues. Germline V gene sequence: CDR1 SGHAT, CDR2 FQNNGV. Combining the CDR3 with reference TRBV11-2 and TRBJ1-6 gives the whole variable domain EAGVAQSPRYKIIEKRQSVAFWCNPISGHATLYWYQQILGQGPKLLIQFQNNGVVDDSQLPKDRFSAERLKGVDSTLKIQPAKLEDSAVYLCASSSPDRGPNSPLHFGNGTRLTVT.

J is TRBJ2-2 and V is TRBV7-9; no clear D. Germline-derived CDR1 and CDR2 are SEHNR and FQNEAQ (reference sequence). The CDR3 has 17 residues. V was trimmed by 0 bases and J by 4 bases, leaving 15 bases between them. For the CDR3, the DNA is TGTGCCAGCAGCTTAGCTCAGACCCCGCGAGGCACCGGGGAGCTGTTTTTT. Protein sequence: CASSLAQTPRGTGELFF.

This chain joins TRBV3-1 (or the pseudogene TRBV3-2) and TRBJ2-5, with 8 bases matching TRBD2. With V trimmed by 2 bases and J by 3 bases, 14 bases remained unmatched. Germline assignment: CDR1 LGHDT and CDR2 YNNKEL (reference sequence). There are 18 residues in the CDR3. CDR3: CASSQRPGGLAREETQYF. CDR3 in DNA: TGTGCCAGCAGCCAAAGGCCGGGGGGGCTAGCCAGGGAAGAGACCCAGTACTTC.